This entry features one TCR beta chain sequence. Its target is not known. The record originates from a study of CD8 T cells in Susac syndrome. The authors reverse transcribed 0.5 to 1 ug RNA with random hexamers. Via MiXCR, TCRdb re-called the immunoSEQ multiplex PCR reads, giving one row per CDR3 protein. Counted here are approximately 120,000 distinct CDR3 sequences, 93% occurring once; the ten biggest clones make up roughly 0.32%. Trimming left V 5 bases short and J 7 bases short, with 21 bases between. CDR3 size: 15 residues. Germline V gene data show CDR1 as SGHAT and CDR2 as FQNNGV. The study's findings and limits: Only a relatively small number of individuals were included in the TCR sequencing and HLA analysis.

Sequencing of TCR beta was carried out in blood CD8+ and CD4+ T cells. The sequence came from a human donor with multiple sclerosis. The chain is built from TRBV11-2 and TRBJ2-7; no clear D. The source material was CD8+ T cells from PBMCs. The DNA for the CDR3 is TGTGCCAGCAGCCCTCAACCGAGAACCTACGTTGAGCAGTACTTC. Protein product: CASSPQPRTYVEQYF.